Shown below are 27 T cell receptor beta chains from a single sample sequenced in a study of monozygotic twins with cystic fibrosis. Assay used: immunoSEQ multiplex PCR; TCRdb lists only in-frame clones, some missing. This table has approximately 36,000 clones, 90% to 95% appearing once. The sample was blood. These receptors were taken from a boy under 10 years old with cystic fibrosis.

The chain employs TRBV7-2 and TRBJ2-6, with no clear D. The V and J ends lost 1 base and 4 bases respectively, with 8 bases between them. The CDR3 covers 15 residues. CDR1 and CDR2 from the germline V gene are SGHTA and FQGNSA. Written as DNA, the CDR3 is TGTGCCAGCAGCTTAGACCCCGCCGGGGCCAACGTCCTGACTTTC. This sequence encodes CASSLDPAGANVLTF.

The genes are TRBV7-9 and TRBJ1-1; 8 positions agree with TRBD1. V lost 6 bases and J lost 5; bases outside the gene matches: 11. The CDR3 has 15 residues. Germline V gene lookup returns CDR1 SEHNR and CDR2 FQNEAQ (reference sequence). The CDR3 nucleotides read TGTGCCAGCAGGCCCGGGACAGGTTTTATGACTGAAGCTTTCTTT. It specifies CASRPGTGFMTEAFF. The entire variable domain, with the rest obtained from reference TRBV7-9 and TRBJ1-1, is as follows: DTGVSQNPRHKITKRGQNVTFRCDPISEHNRLYWYRQTLGQGPEFLTYFQNEAQLEKSRLLSDRFSAERPKGSFSTLEIQRTEQGDSAMYLCASRPGTGFMTEAFFGQGTRLTVV.

CDR3 bases: TGTGCCAGCAGCGCGGGGGCCTCTTACAATGAGCAGTTCTTC. Translated: CASSAGASYNEQFF. The chain combines TRBV6-5 with TRBJ2-1, with TRBD2 as a possible D gene (7 bases). In germline, CDR1 is MNHEY, CDR2 SVGAGI. The V end lost 6 bases, the J end lost 4 bases, and 13 bases lay between the germline ends. The CDR3 is 14 residues long.

The chain combines TRBV5-1 with TRBJ2-5, with TRBD1 matching over 8 bases. Germline V gene sequence: CDR1 SGHRS, CDR2 YFSETQ. The CDR3 totals 14 residues. J was trimmed by 5 bases and V by 4 bases; bases with no gene match: 7. This chain's CDR3 is CASSGLTGVETQYF. Here the CDR3 DNA reads TGCGCCAGCAGCGGACTGACAGGGGTGGAGACCCAGTACTTC.

The chain links TRBV5-6 to TRBJ1-1, with 7 nucleotides matching TRBD1. The CDR3 totals 15 residues. Trimming cost V 3 bases and J 0 bases; bases outside gene matches: 5. Germline loops: CDR1 SGHDT, CDR2 YYEEEE. The CDR3 sequence is CASSWMGQMNTEAFF. As DNA, the CDR3 is TGTGCCAGCAGCTGGATGGGACAGATGAACACTGAAGCTTTCTTT.

J is TRBJ2-3 and V is TRBV5-6, with D perhaps matching TRBD2 (5 bases). V dropped 2 bases and J dropped 4 bases, with 11 bases sitting between them. This CDR3 region has 14 residues. Germline CDR1 reads SGHDT; CDR2 reads YYEEEE. The CDR3 DNA follows: TGTGCCAGCAGCTTTTCACTAGGTGCAGATACGCAGTATTTT. Amino acids: CASSFSLGADTQYF.

This sequence joins TRBV10-3 and TRBJ2-7; D unclear. Germline loops: CDR1 ENHRY, CDR2 SYGVKD. V lost 3 bases and J 2 bases, leaving 8 bases between the germline ends. The CDR3 extends over 13 amino acids. CDR3 amino acids: CAISETGTYEQYF. The CDR3 nucleotides are TGTGCCATCAGTGAAACTGGGACCTACGAGCAGTACTTC.

This chain joins TRBV11-3 and TRBJ2-1; D remains unclear. The CDR3 is 15 residues long. Germline-derived CDR1 and CDR2 are SGHNT and YENEEA. V was cut by 1 base and J by 5 bases, with 12 bases left in between. This CDR3 is CASSLGGRKNNEQFF. CDR3 nucleotide sequence: TGTGCCAGCAGCTTAGGTGGCAGGAAAAACAATGAGCAGTTCTTC.

The rearrangement uses TRBV7-2 and TRBJ2-2; 7 nucleotides agree with TRBD1. Unmatched junction bases numbered 19, after V lost 5 bases and J lost 7 bases. CDR3 length: 18 residues. CDR1 SGHTA and CDR2 FQGNSA come from the germline V gene. CDR3 DNA: TGTGCCAGCAGCGAAGTGGGTAGGGGGCGGTTTAGAGACGGGGAGCTGTTTTTT. Translated: CASSEVGRGRFRDGELFF.

V and J are TRBV6-5 and TRBJ2-2; 8 nucleotides align to TRBD2. V was pared by 1 base and J by 6 bases, with 4 bases of the junction left unmatched. Germline V lookup: CDR1 MNHEY, CDR2 SVGAGI. This CDR3 is 15 amino acids long. CDR3 nucleotide sequence: TGTGCCAGCAGTTACTGGCGGGGGGAAGCCGGGGAGCTGTTTTTT. It is translated as CASSYWRGEAGELFF.

The V and J genes are TRBV27 and TRBJ1-1, with unresolved D. The V and J ends lost 6 bases and 6 bases respectively, with 14 bases between them. Germline values: CDR1 MNHEY, CDR2 SMNVEV (reference sequence). CDR3 length equals 13 residues. The CDR3 sequence: CASSSVGHPEAFF. The CDR3 nucleotides are TGTGCCAGCAGCTCCGTAGGGCACCCTGAAGCTTTCTTT.

The chain joins TRBV11-3 to TRBJ2-5; D gene unclear. With 5 bases removed from V and 5 bases from J, the gap between germline ends came to 18 bases. The CDR3 spans 15 residues. Germline V lookup: CDR1 SGHNT, CDR2 YENEEA. As DNA, the CDR3 is TGTGCCAGCAGCAGCCAATCGACGGTCCGGGAGACCCAGTACTTC. Protein sequence: CASSSQSTVRETQYF.

The V call is TRBV13, the J call TRBJ2-3; TRBD1 matches 7 bases. Germline loops: CDR1 PRHDT, CDR2 FYEKMQ (reference sequence). The CDR3 sequence is 17 residues long. The trim removed 5 bases at V and 0 bases at J, leaving 11 bases unmatched. The CDR3 protein is CASSIRQGDPSTDTQYF. CDR3 coding DNA: TGTGCCAGCAGCATCAGACAGGGTGACCCTAGCACAGATACGCAGTATTTT.

The genes are TRBV7-6 and TRBJ2-2, with D perhaps matching TRBD1 (6 bases). The CDR3 contains 16 residues. Germline V lookup: CDR1 SGHVS, CDR2 FNYEAQ. The V end was cut by 5 bases, the J end by 4 bases, with 17 bases between. The CDR3 DNA reads as TGTGCCAGCAGCGCAACAGGGAAAGTAGTCACCGGGGAGCTGTTTTTT. This gives the protein CASSATGKVVTGELFF.

The rearrangement uses TRBV27 and TRBJ2-2, with 12 bases that match TRBD1. The V and J ends lost 0 bases and 6 bases, in that order; junction bases with no gene match: 8. This CDR3 is built from 18 residues. Germline V gene data show CDR1 as MNHEY and CDR2 as SMNVEV (reference sequence). The CDR3 DNA reads TGTGCCAGCAGTTTATCGATTGGGGGGACAGGGGGCTCCGGGGAGCTGTTTTTT. Its protein is CASSLSIGGTGGSGELFF.

The chain couples TRBV4-3 to TRBJ1-4; 7 bases are a match to TRBD1. The CDR3 covers 17 residues. Per germline, CDR1 LGHNA and CDR2 YSLEER. The V and J ends lost 0 bases and 2 bases, in that order; junction bases with no gene match: 6. The DNA of the CDR3 is TGCGCCAGCAGCCAAGATTATATGGGACAGACTAATGAAAAACTGTTTTTT. As protein: CASSQDYMGQTNEKLFF.

This chain connects TRBV9 to TRBJ1-6; 7 nucleotides align to TRBD1. The CDR3 runs to 17 residues. With V trimmed by 4 bases and J by 6 bases, 13 bases remained unmatched. Per the germline V gene, CDR1 is SGDLS and CDR2 is YYNGEE. The CDR3 DNA sequence: TGTGCCAGCAGCCCCTACTGGCGTGGGACAGTTAATTCACCCCTCCACTTT. It specifies CASSPYWRGTVNSPLHF.

The J gene is TRBJ2-3, the V gene TRBV14; D remains ambiguous. The ends were cut back, 4 bases at V and 9 bases at J, with 14 bases in the middle. Germline V gene sequence: CDR1 SGHDN, CDR2 FVKESK. This CDR3 has 13 residues. CDR3 sequence reads: CASSRFTPRTQYF. The CDR3, as DNA: TGTGCCAGCAGCCGATTTACCCCGAGGACGCAGTATTTT. Drawing the rest from reference TRBV14 and TRBJ2-3, the complete variable domain is EAGVTQFPSHSVIEKGQTVTLRCDPISGHDNLYWYRRVMGKEIKFLLHFVKESKQDESGMPNNRFLAERTGGTYSTLKVQPAELEDSGVYFCASSRFTPRTQYFGPGTRLTVL.

This clone was counted a single time. In nucleotides, the CDR3 is TGTGCCAGCAGCGGGAGGGAGGGGATCGATAGAGAAAAACTGTTTTTT. Translated, it gives CASSGREGIDREKLFF. The V gene is TRBV9, the J gene TRBJ1-4; TRBD1 might be the D (5 bases). V was cut by 3 bases and J by 8 bases, with 20 bases left in between. Germline V gene sequence: CDR1 SGDLS, CDR2 YYNGEE. The CDR3 consists of 16 residues.

Only one count was recorded for this clone. This sequence joins TRBV18 and TRBJ1-4; the D gene is possibly TRBD1 (5 bases). This CDR3 is 14 amino acids long. Trimming cost V 8 bases and J 8 bases, with 18 bases left between them. CDR1 is KGHSH, CDR2 LQKENI, per germline. The DNA for the CDR3 is TGTGCCAGCACAGGAGGGGTTAGTGGAGAAAAACTGTTTTTT. It yields the protein CASTGGVSGEKLFF. Full variable domain (outside the CDR3, taken from reference TRBV18 and TRBJ1-4): NAGVMQNPRHLVRRRGQEARLRCSPMKGHSHVYWYRQLPEEGLKFMVYLQKENIIDESGMPKERFSAEFPKEGPSILRIQQVVRGDSAAYFCASTGGVSGEKLFFGSGTQLSVL.

CDR3 nucleotide sequence: TGTGCTAGTGGTTTAGATAAGGGAATGAAACAGCCCCAGCATTTT. Its translation: CASGLDKGMKQPQHF. The chain recombines TRBV12-5 with TRBJ1-5; D uncertain. This CDR3 comprises 15 residues. V was shortened by 3 bases and J by 7 bases, with 16 bases between the two germline ends. Germline CDR1 and CDR2: LGHNT and FRNRAP.

The chain recombines TRBV7-9 with TRBJ2-1; D gene ambiguous. Germline V gene sequence: CDR1 SEHNR, CDR2 FQNEAQ (reference sequence). V lost 6 bases to trimming and J lost 0 bases, with 9 bases between them. This CDR3 contains 14 residues. CDR3 in DNA: TGTGCCAGCAGGAGGAGATTCTCCTACAATGAGCAGTTCTTC. Amino acids: CASRRRFSYNEQFF. Filled out from reference TRBV7-9 and TRBJ2-1, the complete variable domain reads DTGVSQNPRHKITKRGQNVTFRCDPISEHNRLYWYRQTLGQGPEFLTYFQNEAQLEKSRLLSDRFSAERPKGSFSTLEIQRTEQGDSAMYLCASRRRFSYNEQFFGPGTRLTVL.

This clone was detected only once. The rearrangement uses TRBV27 and TRBJ2-7; D unclear. CDR3 length: 14 residues. Germline V gives CDR1 MNHEY, CDR2 SMNVEV (reference sequence). Trimming removed 2 bases at V and 0 bases at J, with 8 bases between. Written as DNA, the CDR3 is TGTGCCAGCAGTTTAAGGGCAGACTCCTACGAGCAGTACTTC. It codes for CASSLRADSYEQYF.

This chain links TRBV10-3 with TRBJ1-1; a weak D match, TRBD1 (5 bases). V was clipped by 8 bases and J by 1 base, with 11 bases between them. Germline V gene lookup returns CDR1 ENHRY and CDR2 SYGVKD. The CDR3 is 13 amino acids. The CDR3: CAIVGAGNTEAFF. The CDR3 DNA follows: TGTGCCATCGTTGGGGCAGGGAACACTGAAGCTTTCTTT.

This chain joins TRBV6-5 and TRBJ1-1; D not resolved. This CDR3 comprises 12 residues. V shed 10 bases and J shed 1 base, with 10 bases lying between them. Germline V gene data show CDR1 as MNHEY and CDR2 as SVGAGI. The CDR3 region has the DNA TGTGCCACCGGAGGAGAGAACACTGAAGCTTTCTTT. Encoded protein: CATGGENTEAFF.

The chain joins TRBV27 to TRBJ1-2, with a possible D match to TRBD1 (5 bases). Germline assignment: CDR1 MNHEY and CDR2 SMNVEV (reference sequence). Trimming took 6 bases from V and 4 from J, leaving 12 bases between them. This CDR3 is 13 amino acids long. CDR3 protein: CASRPGGSYGYTF. The DNA of the CDR3 is TGTGCCAGCAGGCCGGGGGGGAGCTATGGCTACACCTTC.

This chain joins TRBV19 and TRBJ1-2; perhaps TRBD1 as D (6 bases). CDR1 LNHDA and CDR2 SQIVND come from the germline V gene (reference sequence). V gave up 5 bases and J gave up 8 bases, with 12 bases separating them. The CDR3 consists of 12 residues. CDR3 protein: CASSVQGSGYTF. The CDR3 coding sequence is TGTGCCAGTAGTGTACAGGGAAGCGGCTACACCTTC.